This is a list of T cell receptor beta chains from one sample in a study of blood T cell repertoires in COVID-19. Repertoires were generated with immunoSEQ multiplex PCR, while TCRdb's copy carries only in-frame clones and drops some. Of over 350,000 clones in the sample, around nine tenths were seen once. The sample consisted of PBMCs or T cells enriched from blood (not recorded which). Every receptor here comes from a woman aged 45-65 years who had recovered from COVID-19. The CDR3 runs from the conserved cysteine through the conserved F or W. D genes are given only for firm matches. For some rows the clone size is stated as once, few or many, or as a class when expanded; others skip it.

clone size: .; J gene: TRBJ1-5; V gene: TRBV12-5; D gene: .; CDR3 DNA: TGTGCTAGTGGTTTGGTACTGGACAGAGGACTGTATAGCAATCAGCCCCAGCATTTT; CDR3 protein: CASGLVLDRGLYSNQPQHF
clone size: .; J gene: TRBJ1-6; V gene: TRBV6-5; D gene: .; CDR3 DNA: TGTGCCAGCAGTTTATCACACAGGGATTCACCCCTCCACTTT; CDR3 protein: CASSLSHRDSPLHF
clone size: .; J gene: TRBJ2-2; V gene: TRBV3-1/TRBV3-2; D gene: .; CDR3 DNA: TGTGCCAGCAGCCAGAGATCCGGGGAGCTGTTTTTT; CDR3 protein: CASSQRSGELFF
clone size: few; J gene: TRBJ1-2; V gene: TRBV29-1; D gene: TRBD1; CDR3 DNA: TGCAGCGTTCAAACGACAGGGGCAAGTCTCTCCTTC; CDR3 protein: CSVQTTGASLSF
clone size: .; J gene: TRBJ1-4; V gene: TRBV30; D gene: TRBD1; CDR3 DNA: TGTGCCTGGAAACAGGGGGATTTCTCTAATGAAAAACTGTTTTTT; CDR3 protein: CAWKQGDFSNEKLFF
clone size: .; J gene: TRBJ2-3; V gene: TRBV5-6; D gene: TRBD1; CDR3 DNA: TGTGCCAGCAGGCGGGACAGGGGGCAACGGCAGACGGATACGCAGTATTTT; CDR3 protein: CASRRDRGQRQTDTQYF
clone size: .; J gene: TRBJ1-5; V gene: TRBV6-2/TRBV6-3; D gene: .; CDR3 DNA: TGTGCCAGCAGTTTTGGGTCGGGTCAGCCCCAGCATTTT; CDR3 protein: CASSFGSGQPQHF
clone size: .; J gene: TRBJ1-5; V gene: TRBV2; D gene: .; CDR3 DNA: TGTGCCAGCGCGGCAGGGCTCTCTCAGCCCCAGCATTTT; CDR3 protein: CASAAGLSQPQHF
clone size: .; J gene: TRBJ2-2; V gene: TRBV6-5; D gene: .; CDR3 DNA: TGTGCCAGCAGTTACCGGACAAGTGGGGGGGAGCTGTTTTTT; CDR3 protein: CASSYRTSGGELFF
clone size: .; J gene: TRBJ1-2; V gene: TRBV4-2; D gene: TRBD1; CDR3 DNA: TGTGCCAGCAGCCAAGATATAAAGGGACAGGGAGCCCTGGGTGGCTACACCTTC; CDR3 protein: CASSQDIKGQGALGGYTF
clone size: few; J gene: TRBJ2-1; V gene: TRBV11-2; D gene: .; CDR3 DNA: TGTGCCAGCAGCTTAGGAAGGAAGGTGGCAGGGCACTCCTACAATGAGCAGTTCTTC; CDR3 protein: CASSLGRKVAGHSYNEQFF
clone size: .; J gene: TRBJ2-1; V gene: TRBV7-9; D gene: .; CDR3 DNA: TGTGCCAGCAGCTTCGATCAGGGGTTCTATGAGCAGTTCTTC; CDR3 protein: CASSFDQGFYEQFF
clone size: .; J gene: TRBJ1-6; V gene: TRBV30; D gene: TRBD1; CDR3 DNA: TGTGCCTGGATCAGCACAGGGGTTATTTCACCCCTCCACTTT; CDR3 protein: CAWISTGVISPLHF
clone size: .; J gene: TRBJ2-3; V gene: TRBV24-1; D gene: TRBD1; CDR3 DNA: TGTGCCACCAGTGAAGGGACAGGGAACACAGATACGCAGTATTTT; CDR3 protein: CATSEGTGNTDTQYF
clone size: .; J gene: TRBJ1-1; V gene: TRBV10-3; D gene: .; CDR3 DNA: TGTGCCGAAAGGGGCGAGGTGAACACTGAAGCTTTCTTT; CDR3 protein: CAERGEVNTEAFF
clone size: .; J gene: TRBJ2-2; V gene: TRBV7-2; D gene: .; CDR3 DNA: TGTGCCAGCAGCTTAGCATCCCGGAACACCGGGGAGCTGTTTTTT; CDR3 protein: CASSLASRNTGELFF
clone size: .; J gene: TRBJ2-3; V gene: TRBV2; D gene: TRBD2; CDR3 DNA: TGTGCCAGCAGGGTAGCGGGGTACACAGATACGCAGTATTTT; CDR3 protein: CASRVAGYTDTQYF
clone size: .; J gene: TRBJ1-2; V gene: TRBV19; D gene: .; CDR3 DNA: TGTGCCAGTAAGGCGCTAGACCACTATGGCTACACCTTC; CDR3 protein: CASKALDHYGYTF
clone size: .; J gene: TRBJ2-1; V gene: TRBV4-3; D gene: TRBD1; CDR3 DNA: TGCGCCAGCAGCCAAGGACAGGGGGTGAACAATGAGCAGTTCTTC; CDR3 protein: CASSQGQGVNNEQFF
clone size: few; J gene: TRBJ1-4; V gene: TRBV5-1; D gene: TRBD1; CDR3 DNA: TGCGCCAGCAGCTGGGGACAGGTTCATAATGAAAAACTGTTTTTT; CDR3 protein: CASSWGQVHNEKLFF
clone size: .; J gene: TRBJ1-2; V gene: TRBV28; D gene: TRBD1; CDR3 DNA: TGTGCCAGTACACAGGGGGCCAACTATGGCTACACCTTC; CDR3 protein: CASTQGANYGYTF
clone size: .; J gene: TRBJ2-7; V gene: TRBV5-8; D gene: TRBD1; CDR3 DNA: TGTGCCAGCAGCTTGGCTTCGAGGACAGGGGACGAGCAGTACTTC; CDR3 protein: CASSLASRTGDEQYF
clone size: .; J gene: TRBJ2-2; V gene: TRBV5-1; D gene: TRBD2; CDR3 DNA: TGCGCCAGCAGCCCGACCAGAACTAGCGTCGGGGAGCTGTTTTTT; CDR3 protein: CASSPTRTSVGELFF
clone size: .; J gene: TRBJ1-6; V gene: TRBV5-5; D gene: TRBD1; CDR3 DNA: TGTGCCAGCAGCTTCGTGGGACAGGACTGGATAGGACCTGATTCACCCCTCCACTTT; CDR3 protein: CASSFVGQDWIGPDSPLHF
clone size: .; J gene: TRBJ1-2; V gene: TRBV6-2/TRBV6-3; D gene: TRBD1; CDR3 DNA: TGTGCCAGCAGCCCTCGCGCCGGGACAGGGTCTAACTATGGCTACACCTTC; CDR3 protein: CASSPRAGTGSNYGYTF
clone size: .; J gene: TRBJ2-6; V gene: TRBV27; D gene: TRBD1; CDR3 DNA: TGTGCCAGCAGTTCAAGGCCTACAGGGGCCGGGGCCAACGTCCTGACTTTC; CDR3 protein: CASSSRPTGAGANVLTF
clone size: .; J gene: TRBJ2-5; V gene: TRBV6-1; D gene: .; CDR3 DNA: TGTGCCAGCAGTGAACCCTCCGAGACCCAGTACTTC; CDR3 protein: CASSEPSETQYF
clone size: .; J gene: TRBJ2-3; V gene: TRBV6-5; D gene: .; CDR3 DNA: TGTGCCAGCAGGGTGAAAAAGCTAGATACGCAGTATTTT; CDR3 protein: CASRVKKLDTQYF
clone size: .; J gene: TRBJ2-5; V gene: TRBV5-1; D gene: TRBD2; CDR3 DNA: TGCGCCAGCAGCCCCGGGGGCGGGGGGGCATCAGAGACCCAGTACTTC; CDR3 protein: CASSPGGGGASETQYF
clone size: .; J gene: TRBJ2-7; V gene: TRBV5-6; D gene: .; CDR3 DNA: TGTGCCAGCAGCTTCGGCCTTCAACCGGGACAAAGCTCCTACGAGCAGTACTTC; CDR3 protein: CASSFGLQPGQSSYEQYF
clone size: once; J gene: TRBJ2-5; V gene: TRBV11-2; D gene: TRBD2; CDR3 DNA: TGTGCCAGCAGCCCGGGACTAGCGGGGCAAGAGACCCAGTACTTC; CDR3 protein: CASSPGLAGQETQYF
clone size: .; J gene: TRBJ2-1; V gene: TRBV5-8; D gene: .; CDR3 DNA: TGTGCCAGCAGCTTGGCTGGGAGCTCCTACAATGAGCAGTTCTTC; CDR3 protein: CASSLAGSSYNEQFF
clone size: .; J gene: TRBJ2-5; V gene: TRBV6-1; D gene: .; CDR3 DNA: TGTGCCAGCAGTGAAGCGATGGGGAGGGAGACCCAGTACTTC; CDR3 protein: CASSEAMGRETQYF
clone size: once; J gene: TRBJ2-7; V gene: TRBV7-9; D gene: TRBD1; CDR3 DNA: TGTGCCAGCAGCGGCGAAACAGGGGTGGCGGGCTACGAGCAGTACTTC; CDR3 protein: CASSGETGVAGYEQYF